Detailed here is one T cell receptor beta chain. This sample is part of a study of T cell responses to AZD1222 COVID-19 vaccine. Some clones are missing from TCRdb's copy, which holds only in-frame ones; the method was immunoSEQ multiplex PCR. The repertoire holds 100,000 to 120,000 clones, about 85% seen once, with around 3% in the top ten. Germline V gives CDR1 SGHAT, CDR2 FQDESV (reference sequence). Deletions cut 4 bases from V and 4 bases from J, with 10 bases between. This CDR3 is built from 14 residues. The sample in question was peripheral blood, obtained on day 0 of AZD1222 vaccination. This clonotype was sampled from an adult in good health. The chain recombines TRBV11-1 with TRBJ2-2; weak D call: TRBD2 (6 bases). This CDR3 reads CASSSEGSTGELFF. CDR3 sequence (DNA): TGTGCCAGCAGCTCGGAGGGGAGCACCGGGGAGCTGTTTTTT.